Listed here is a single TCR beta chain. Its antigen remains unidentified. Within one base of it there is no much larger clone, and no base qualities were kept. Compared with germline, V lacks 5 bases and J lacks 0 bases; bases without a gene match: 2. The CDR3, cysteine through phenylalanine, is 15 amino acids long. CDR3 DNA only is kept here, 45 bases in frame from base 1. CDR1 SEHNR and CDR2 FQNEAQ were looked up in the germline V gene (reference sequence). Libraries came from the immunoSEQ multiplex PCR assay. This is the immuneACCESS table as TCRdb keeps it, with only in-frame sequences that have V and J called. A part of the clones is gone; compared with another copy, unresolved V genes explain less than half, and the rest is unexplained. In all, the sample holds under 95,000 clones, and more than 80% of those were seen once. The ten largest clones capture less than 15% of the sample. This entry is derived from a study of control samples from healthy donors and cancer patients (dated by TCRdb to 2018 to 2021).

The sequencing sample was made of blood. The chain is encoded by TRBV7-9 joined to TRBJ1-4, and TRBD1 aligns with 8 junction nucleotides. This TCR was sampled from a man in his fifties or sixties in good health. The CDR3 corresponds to CASSPQGATNEKLFF. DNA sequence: TGTGCCAGCAGCCCACAGGGGGCAACTAATGAAAAACTGTTTTTT.